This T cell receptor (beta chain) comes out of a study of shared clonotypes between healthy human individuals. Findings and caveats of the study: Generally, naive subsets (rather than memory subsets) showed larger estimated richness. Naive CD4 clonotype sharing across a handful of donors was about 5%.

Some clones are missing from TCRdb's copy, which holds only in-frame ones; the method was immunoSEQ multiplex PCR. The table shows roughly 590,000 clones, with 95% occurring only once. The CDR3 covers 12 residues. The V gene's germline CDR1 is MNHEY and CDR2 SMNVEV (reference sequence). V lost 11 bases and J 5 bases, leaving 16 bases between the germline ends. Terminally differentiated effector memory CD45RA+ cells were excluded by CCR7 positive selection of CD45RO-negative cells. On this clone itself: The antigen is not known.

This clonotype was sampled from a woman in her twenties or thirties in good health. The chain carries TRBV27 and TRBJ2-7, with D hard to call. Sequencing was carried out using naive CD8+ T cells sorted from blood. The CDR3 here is CAVGYSWHEQYF. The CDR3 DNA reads TGTGCCGTAGGGTATAGCTGGCACGAGCAGTACTTC.